The rows below give T cell receptor beta chains drawn from one sample of a study of blood T cell repertoires in COVID-19. Method: immunoSEQ multiplex PCR; TCRdb's copy keeps in-frame clones and lacks some. The sample has about 44,000 clones; around nine tenths are singletons. Sequenced sample: peripheral blood. The receptor set was obtained from a man in his forties or fifties with COVID-19, enrolled during active disease. CDR3s include the opening cysteine and the closing phenylalanine or tryptophan. A D gene is named only where the DNA matches it firmly. Clone size is not always given. Where it is, it says once, few, many or a class for expanded clones.

abundance | j_gene | v_gene | d_gene | len | CDR3nt | CDR3aa
- | TRBJ2-3 | TRBV2 | - | 17 | TGTGCCAGCAGTGAATTTCTAACCCCTCCTAGCACAGATACGCAGTATTTT | CASSEFLTPPSTDTQYF
once | TRBJ1-1 | TRBV5-4 | - | 14 | TGTGCCAGCAGCTTAACAGGGCTTTTCACTGAAGCTTTCTTT | CASSLTGLFTEAFF
- | TRBJ2-1 | TRBV18 | - | 15 | TGTGCCAGCTCACCTATGGGGCGGGACTACAATGAGCAGTTCTTC | CASSPMGRDYNEQFF
- | TRBJ2-3 | TRBV2 | TRBD2 | 14 | TGTGCCAGCAGGGAGCGGGAGATAACAGATACGCAGTATTTT | CASREREITDTQYF
once | TRBJ2-7 | TRBV4-1 | - | 16 | TGCGCCAGCAGCCAAGATCGCGACAGCTCCTACTACGAGCAGTACTTC | CASSQDRDSSYYEQYF
- | TRBJ2-7 | TRBV6-2/TRBV6-3 | TRBD1 | 14 | TGTGCCAGCAGTCTGACAGGGGGCCCCTACGAGCAGTACTTC | CASSLTGGPYEQYF
- | TRBJ1-4 | TRBV4-1 | TRBD1 | 16 | TGCGCCAGCAGAGGAGTGCCCGGGACAGGGAATGAAAAACTGTTTTTT | CASRGVPGTGNEKLFF
- | TRBJ2-7 | TRBV11-3 | - | 13 | TGTGCCAGCAGCCCCGGGGTGACTCGCGAGCAGTACTTC | CASSPGVTREQYF
- | TRBJ1-5 | TRBV7-2 | - | 15 | TGTGCCAGCAGCTTAGCAAATCGGGTAGGCCAGCCCCAGCATTTT | CASSLANRVGQPQHF
once | TRBJ1-1 | TRBV7-2 | - | 13 | TGTGCCAGCAGCCTCGACAGGAACACTGAAGCTTTCTTT | CASSLDRNTEAFF
- | TRBJ1-1 | TRBV29-1 | - | 14 | TGCAGCGTGGCCGAGGGGGGGCTTAACACTGAAGCTTTCTTT | CSVAEGGLNTEAFF
once | TRBJ2-7 | TRBV20-1 | - | 12 | TGCAGTGCCAGTACTAGCATCGACGAGCAGTACTTC | CSASTSIDEQYF
once | TRBJ2-5 | TRBV18 | - | 13 | TGTGCCAGCTCACCGAACTCCCAAGAGACCCAGTACTTC | CASSPNSQETQYF
- | TRBJ2-3 | TRBV6-6 | TRBD2 | 17 | TGTGCCAGCAGTCAGGCCTCCGGAAGCGGGATGACAGATACGCAGTATTTT | CASSQASGSGMTDTQYF
- | TRBJ2-1 | TRBV7-3 | TRBD2 | 16 | TGTGCCAGCAGGCCACTAGCGGGAGGTTCGTACAATGAGCAGTTCTTC | CASRPLAGGSYNEQFF
- | TRBJ1-6 | TRBV14 | - | 15 | TGTGCCAGCAGCACCCGACAGCCCTATAATTCACCCCTCCACTTT | CASSTRQPYNSPLHF
once | TRBJ1-1 | TRBV28 | - | 15 | TGTGCCAGCCGACCCCAGGGAAGGCGGAACACTGAAGCTTTCTTT | CASRPQGRRNTEAFF
- | TRBJ2-1 | TRBV19 | TRBD2 | 13 | TGTGCCAGTATCCCCCGCGGGAGCGATGAGCAGTTCTTC | CASIPRGSDEQFF
- | TRBJ2-1 | TRBV2 | - | 12 | TGTGCCAGCAGCGGGTTCTACAATGAGCAGTTCTTC | CASSGFYNEQFF
- | TRBJ2-7 | TRBV5-4 | TRBD2 | 14 | TGTGCCAGCAGCTTGGCCCGGGGGGGGAACGAGCAGTACTTC | CASSLARGGNEQYF
- | TRBJ2-3 | TRBV4-2 | TRBD1 | 15 | TGTGCCAGCAGCCTGACCAGGGGGCGCCCAGATACGCAGTATTTT | CASSLTRGRPDTQYF
- | TRBJ1-5 | TRBV7-8 | TRBD1 | 17 | TGTGCCAGCAGCTTACGCCCCTGGGACAGGAGGAATCAGCCCCAGCATTTT | CASSLRPWDRRNQPQHF
- | TRBJ1-1 | TRBV18 | - | 14 | TGTGCCAGCTCACTTACAGTTTACGGCACTGAAGCTTTCTTT | CASSLTVYGTEAFF
- | TRBJ2-5 | TRBV29-1 | TRBD2 | 17 | TGCAGCGTTGAACGGCTAGCGGGAGCTCGTGGGAGAGAGACCCAGTACTTC | CSVERLAGARGRETQYF
- | TRBJ1-5 | TRBV25-1 | - | 15 | TGTGCCAGCAGTGAATTTGGAGGGGAGGGTCAGCCCCAGCATTTT | CASSEFGGEGQPQHF
once | TRBJ1-5 | TRBV19 | TRBD1 | 16 | TGTGCCAGTAGTATAGCAGGGGGCCCAGGTAATCAGCCCCAGCATTTT | CASSIAGGPGNQPQHF
- | TRBJ1-1 | TRBV5-1 | TRBD1 | 13 | TGCGCCAGCAGCTGGGACAGGGACACTGAAGCTTTCTTT | CASSWDRDTEAFF
- | TRBJ2-7 | TRBV12-3/TRBV12-4 | - | 12 | TGTGCCAGCAGTTTTCCAGGTTACGAGCAGTACTTC | CASSFPGYEQYF
- | TRBJ2-2 | TRBV5-4 | TRBD2 | 17 | TGTGCCAGCAGCCGTCAAGTAACTAGCGGGAGTGACGGGGAGCTGTTTTTT | CASSRQVTSGSDGELFF
- | TRBJ1-1 | TRBV14 | - | 13 | TGTGCCAGCACCCCAACAGAGAACACTGAAGCTTTCTTT | CASTPTENTEAFF
few | TRBJ1-2 | TRBV5-1 | - | 16 | TGCGCCAGCAGCGGGGAACCGGGGGAAGTGTTCGACGGCTACACCTTC | CASSGEPGEVFDGYTF
- | TRBJ2-3 | TRBV5-8 | TRBD2 | 16 | TGTGCCAGCAGCTTGCCCGGGACTAGCGGTTTGCATACGCAGTATTTT | CASSLPGTSGLHTQYF
- | TRBJ1-1 | TRBV18 | - | 13 | TGTGCCAGCTCAGCCCAGGGCGGCACTGAAGCTTTCTTT | CASSAQGGTEAFF
- | TRBJ1-5 | TRBV4-2 | - | 17 | TGTGCCAGCAGCCAAGATAGGAGAAGCCATAGCAATCAGCCCCAGCATTTT | CASSQDRRSHSNQPQHF
- | TRBJ2-2 | TRBV19 | TRBD1 | 13 | TGTGCCAGTAGTCGGACAGGGACCGGGGAGCTGTTTTTT | CASSRTGTGELFF
once | TRBJ1-3 | TRBV11-2 | - | 13 | TGTGCCAGCAGCTTAGCCAGTGGAAACACCATATATTTT | CASSLASGNTIYF
- | TRBJ1-4 | TRBV19 | - | 15 | TGTGCCAGTAGTATAAACGGGGGTTCTGGAGAAAAACTGTTTTTT | CASSINGGSGEKLFF
- | TRBJ2-7 | TRBV6-5 | - | 14 | TGTGCCAGCAGGCAGGGTTCGCGGTCCTACGAGCAGTACTTC | CASRQGSRSYEQYF
- | TRBJ1-2 | TRBV12-3/TRBV12-4 | - | 13 | TGTGCCAGCGCCGTGGGGGGGGTACATGGCTACACCTTC | CASAVGGVHGYTF
- | TRBJ2-1 | TRBV2 | TRBD2 | 19 | TGTGCCAGCAGGAGGCGGGGACTAGCGGGAGGACCTACCTACAATGAGCAGTTCTTC | CASRRRGLAGGPTYNEQFF
- | TRBJ1-1 | TRBV6-5 | - | 15 | TGTGCCAGCAGTCTAACAGCGGTCTGGCCGACTGAAGCTTTCTTT | CASSLTAVWPTEAFF
- | TRBJ2-1 | TRBV7-9 | TRBD2 | 13 | TGTGCCAGCAGCTCCCCGGGGCCGGGGGGGCAGTTCTTC | CASSSPGPGGQFF
- | TRBJ2-3 | TRBV19 | TRBD2 | 14 | TGTGCCAGTAGTACTCCGGGACTAGGAGATACGCAGTATTTT | CASSTPGLGDTQYF